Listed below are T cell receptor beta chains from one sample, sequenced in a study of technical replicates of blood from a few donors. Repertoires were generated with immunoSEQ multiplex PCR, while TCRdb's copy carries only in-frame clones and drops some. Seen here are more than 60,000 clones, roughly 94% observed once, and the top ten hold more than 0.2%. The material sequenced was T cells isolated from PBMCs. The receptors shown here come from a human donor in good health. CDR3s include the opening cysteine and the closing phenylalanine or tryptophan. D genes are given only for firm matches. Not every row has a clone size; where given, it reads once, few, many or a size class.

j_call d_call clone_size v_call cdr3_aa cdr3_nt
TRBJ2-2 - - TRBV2 CASRAPRDYTGELFF TGTGCCAGCAGAGCACCCCGGGATTACACCGGGGAGCTGTTTTTT
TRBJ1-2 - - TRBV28 CASSSLTANYGYTF TGTGCCAGCAGTTCCCTGACAGCCAACTATGGCTACACCTTC
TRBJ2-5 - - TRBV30 CAWSGPPSAETQYF TGTGCCTGGAGTGGACCGCCAAGCGCGGAGACCCAGTACTTC
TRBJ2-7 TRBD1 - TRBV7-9 CASSLTGGFYEQYF TGTGCCAGCAGCTTAACAGGGGGCTTCTACGAGCAGTACTTC
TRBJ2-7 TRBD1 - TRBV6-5 CASSRTGVSTYEQYF TGTGCCAGCAGCCGCACAGGGGTGAGCACCTACGAGCAGTACTTC
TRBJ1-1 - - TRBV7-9 CASSLGHSGAFF TGTGCCAGCAGCTTAGGACACTCGGGGGCTTTCTTT
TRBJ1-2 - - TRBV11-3 CASSLDRNGYTF TGTGCCAGCAGCTTAGACAGGAATGGCTACACCTTC
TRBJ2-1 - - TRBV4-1 CASSQESGRSYNEQFF TGCGCCAGCAGCCAAGAGTCCGGGAGATCCTACAATGAGCAGTTCTTC
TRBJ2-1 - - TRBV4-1 CASSQVPFRDNYNEQFF TGCGCCAGCAGCCAAGTCCCCTTCCGGGACAATTACAATGAGCAGTTCTTC
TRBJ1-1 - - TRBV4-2 CASRVEGGGTEAFF TGTGCCAGCAGGGTAGAAGGGGGGGGAACTGAAGCTTTCTTT
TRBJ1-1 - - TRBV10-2 CASVLGMEAFF TGCGCCAGCGTGCTAGGAATGGAAGCTTTCTTT
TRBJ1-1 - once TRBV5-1 CASSIGGASSGTEAFF TGCGCCAGCAGTATCGGGGGGGCGAGTTCGGGCACTGAAGCTTTCTTT
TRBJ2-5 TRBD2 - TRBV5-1 CASSLGSGSGETQYF TGCGCCAGCAGCTTGGGTAGCGGGAGTGGAGAGACCCAGTACTTC
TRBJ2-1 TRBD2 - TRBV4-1 CASSHIAGGRNEQFF TGCGCCAGCAGCCACATAGCGGGGGGGCGTAATGAGCAGTTCTTC
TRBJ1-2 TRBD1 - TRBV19 CASSAEDRGSYGYTF TGTGCCAGTAGTGCTGAGGACAGGGGAAGCTATGGCTACACCTTC
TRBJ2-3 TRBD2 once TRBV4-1 CASRQTQLAGVRGTQYF TGCGCCAGCAGACAAACCCAACTAGCGGGAGTTCGCGGTACGCAGTATTTT
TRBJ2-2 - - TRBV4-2 CASSQDGLAGRKTGELFF TGTGCCAGCAGCCAAGATGGTCTCGCGGGAAGGAAAACCGGGGAGCTGTTTTTT
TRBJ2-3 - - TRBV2 CASRREADTQYF TGTGCCAGCCGGCGCGAGGCAGATACGCAGTATTTT
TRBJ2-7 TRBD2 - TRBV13 CASSLSTSGISYEQYF TGTGCCAGCAGCCTTTCGACTAGCGGAATCTCCTACGAGCAGTACTTC
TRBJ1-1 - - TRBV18 CASTARERLNTEAFF TGTGCCAGCACGGCCCGGGAGCGTTTGAACACTGAAGCTTTCTTT
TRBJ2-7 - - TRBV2 CASSGLQGGDEQYF TGTGCCAGCAGTGGTCTCCAGGGGGGCGACGAGCAGTACTTC
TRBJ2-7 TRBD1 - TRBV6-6 CASSHGSRGREQYF TGTGCCAGCAGCCACGGATCCAGGGGGCGCGAGCAGTACTTC
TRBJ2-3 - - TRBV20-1 CSARLPDTQYF TGCAGTGCTAGACTACCAGATACGCAGTATTTT
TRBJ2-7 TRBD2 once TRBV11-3 CASSLDPAGGVEQYF TGTGCCAGCAGCTTAGATCCAGCGGGGGGTGTAGAGCAGTACTTC
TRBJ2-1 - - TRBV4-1 CASSQAWGRDEQFF TGCGCCAGCAGCCAAGCTTGGGGCCGTGATGAGCAGTTCTTC
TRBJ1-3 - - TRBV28 CASSLQGTIYF TGTGCCAGCAGTTTGCAGGGGACCATATATTTT
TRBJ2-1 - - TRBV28 CASSFRAVDEQFF TGTGCCAGCAGTTTTCGCGCGGTGGATGAGCAGTTCTTC
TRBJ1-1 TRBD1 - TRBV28 CASSLRTGNTEAFF TGTGCCAGCAGTTTACGGACAGGGAACACTGAAGCTTTCTTT
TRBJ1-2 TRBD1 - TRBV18 CASSPTGQAAQYNGYTF TGTGCCAGCTCACCGACCGGACAGGCGGCTCAGTATAATGGCTACACCTTC
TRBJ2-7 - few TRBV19 CASSIGGTAEQYF TGTGCCAGTAGTATAGGCGGGACAGCCGAGCAGTACTTC
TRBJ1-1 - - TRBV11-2 CASSLQIMNTEAFF TGTGCCAGCAGCTTGCAGATCATGAACACTGAAGCTTTCTTT
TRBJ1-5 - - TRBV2 CASGDIDQPQHF TGTGCCAGCGGGGACATAGATCAGCCCCAGCATTTT
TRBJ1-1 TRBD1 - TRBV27 CASSRTGYNTEAFF TGTGCCAGCAGTCGGACAGGCTATAACACTGAAGCTTTCTTT
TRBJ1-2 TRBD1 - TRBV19 CATTRDRVDPNYGYTF TGTGCCACCACCCGGGACAGGGTCGACCCTAACTATGGCTACACCTTC
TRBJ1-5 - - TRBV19 CASSIPGVGNQPQHF TGTGCCAGTAGTATCCCAGGGGTTGGCAATCAGCCCCAGCATTTT
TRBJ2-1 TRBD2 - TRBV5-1 CASTSSGGPDEQFF TGCGCCAGCACATCTAGCGGGGGGCCCGATGAGCAGTTCTTC
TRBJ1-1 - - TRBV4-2 CASSLVGEGTEAFF TGTGCCAGCAGCCTAGTCGGGGAGGGCACTGAAGCTTTCTTT
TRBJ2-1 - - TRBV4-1 CASSPIAAYNEQFF TGCGCCAGCAGCCCCATCGCAGCGTACAATGAGCAGTTCTTC
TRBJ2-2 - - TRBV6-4 CASMVPPAGSTLNTGELFF TGTGCCAGCATGGTTCCTCCCGCGGGATCCACCCTAAACACCGGGGAGCTGTTTTTT
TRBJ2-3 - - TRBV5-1 CASSTRGIRTDTQYF TGCGCCAGCAGCACCCGGGGAATTCGCACAGATACGCAGTATTTT
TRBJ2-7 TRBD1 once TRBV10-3 CAATSRDSYYEQYF TGTGCCGCCACCTCCCGGGACAGTTATTACGAGCAGTACTTC
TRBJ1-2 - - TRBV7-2 CASSTGSRGFSGYTF TGTGCCAGCAGTACGGGTTCTCGGGGTTTCAGTGGCTACACCTTC
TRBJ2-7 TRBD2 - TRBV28 CASSLLFGTSGTTYEQYF TGTGCCAGCAGTTTATTATTCGGGACTAGCGGGACAACCTACGAGCAGTACTTC
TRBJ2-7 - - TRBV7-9 CASSLSWQVYEQYF TGTGCCAGCAGCTTATCGTGGCAGGTCTACGAGCAGTACTTC
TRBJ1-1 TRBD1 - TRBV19 CASSIETGGSSSAFF TGTGCCAGTAGTATAGAAACAGGGGGCAGTTCTTCAGCTTTCTTT
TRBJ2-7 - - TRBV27 CASSLRVSYEQYF TGTGCCAGCAGTCTTAGAGTCTCCTACGAGCAGTACTTC
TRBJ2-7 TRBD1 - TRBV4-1 CASRGQGARGLIYEQYF TGCGCCAGCAGGGGACAGGGAGCCCGGGGGCTCATCTACGAGCAGTACTTC
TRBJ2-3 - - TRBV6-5 CASTKTDNTDTQYF TGTGCCAGCACCAAGACAGACAACACAGATACGCAGTATTTT
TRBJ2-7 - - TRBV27 CASSSGGLTYEQYF TGTGCCAGCAGTTCCGGCGGTCTTACGTACGAGCAGTACTTC
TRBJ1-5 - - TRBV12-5 CASGFWTDESNQPQHF TGTGCTAGTGGTTTCTGGACAGATGAGAGCAATCAGCCCCAGCATTTT
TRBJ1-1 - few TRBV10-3 CAISEAKQGTTEAFF TGTGCCATCAGTGAGGCGAAACAGGGTACCACTGAAGCTTTCTTT
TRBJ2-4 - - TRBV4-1 CASMTGNIQYF TGCGCCAGCATGACAGGAAACATTCAGTACTTC
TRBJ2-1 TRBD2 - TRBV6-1 CASSVLAGGSYNEQFF TGTGCCAGCAGTGTCCTAGCGGGAGGGTCCTACAATGAGCAGTTCTTC